The clone carrying this TCR beta chain has a count of ten or more. TCRdb fed the 5' RACE reads into MiXCR, producing one record per CDR3 protein. The table shows tens of thousands of distinct CDR3 sequences, with approximately 12% occurring only once. The data derive from a study of neurological immune-mediated disorders. The CDR3 is 16 residues long. Trimming stripped 1 base from V and 1 base from J, with 12 bases between. Germline loops: CDR1 SGHRS, CDR2 YFSETQ. The sequence was obtained from an older woman with HTLV-1-associated myelopathy (HAM/TSP). V gene TRBV5-1 combines with J gene TRBJ2-1; possible D gene TRBD1, 5 bases. Source material: PBMCs. The CDR3 loop is CASSLFSTVSYNEQFF. The CDR3 DNA is TGCGCCAGCAGCTTGTTCTCGACAGTGTCCTACAATGAGCAGTTCTTC. Together with reference TRBV5-1 and TRBJ2-1, the CDR3 gives the full variable domain: KAGVTQTPRYLIKTRGQQVTLSCSPISGHRSVSWYQQTPGQGLQFLFEYFSETQRNKGNFPGRFSGRQFSNSRSEMNVSTLELGDSALYLCASSLFSTVSYNEQFFGPGTRLTVL.